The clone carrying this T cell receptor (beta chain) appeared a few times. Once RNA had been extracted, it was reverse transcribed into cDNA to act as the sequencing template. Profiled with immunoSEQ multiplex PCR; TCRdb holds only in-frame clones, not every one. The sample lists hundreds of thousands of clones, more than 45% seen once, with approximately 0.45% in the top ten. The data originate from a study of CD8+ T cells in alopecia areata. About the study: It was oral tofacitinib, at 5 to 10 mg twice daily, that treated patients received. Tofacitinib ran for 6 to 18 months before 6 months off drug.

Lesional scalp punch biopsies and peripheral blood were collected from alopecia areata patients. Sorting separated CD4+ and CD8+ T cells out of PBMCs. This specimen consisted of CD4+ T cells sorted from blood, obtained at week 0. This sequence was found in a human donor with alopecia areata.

This chain's CDR3 is CASGPYYEQYF. The CDR3 DNA follows: TGTGCCAGCGGCCCCTACTACGAGCAGTACTTC. The rearrangement links TRBV25-1 to TRBJ2-7, with D unclear. Germline V gene sequence: CDR1 MGHDK, CDR2 SYGVNS. There are 11 residues in the CDR3. V dropped 8 bases and J dropped 3 bases, with 8 bases sitting between them.